The 15 T cell receptor beta chains reported below all come from one sample, sequenced in a study of T-cell reconstitution after alpha-beta-depleted transplantation in children. Unique molecular identifiers featured in how the TCRbeta library was prepared. TCRdb called the PCR reads again in MiXCR, with one record for every CDR3 protein. The sample includes about a million distinct CDR3 sequences, roughly 29% of them seen just once. Sequenced material: PBMCs, mostly from graft donor cells, taken 360 days after TCRalphabeta/CD19-depleted stem cell transplant. These receptors originate from a boy under two years old who had a stem cell transplant for SCID, so the T cells may come from the graft donor.

This chain uses TRBV20-1 with TRBJ1-2; D remains ambiguous. The V gene lost 5 bases and the J gene lost 4 bases, with 17 bases spanning the gap. Germline V lookup: CDR1 DFQATT, CDR2 SNEGSKA (reference sequence). This CDR3 comprises 14 residues. In DNA form, the CDR3 reads TGCAGTGCTCTCGGAGCGCATGTCTTCTATGGCTACACCTTC. Translation gives CSALGAHVFYGYTF.

This clonotype has more than one count but fewer than ten. V gene TRBV6-5 combines with J gene TRBJ1-6; D is unclear. Trimming cost V 5 bases and J 5 bases, with 13 bases left between them. The CDR3 is 15 residues long. Looked up from germline, CDR1 is MNHEY and CDR2 is SVGAGI. Written as DNA, the CDR3 is TGTGCCAGCAGTCGGGCGGATTCCAATAATTCACCCCTCCACTTT. It specifies CASSRADSNNSPLHF.

The chain recombines TRBV7-2 with TRBJ2-7; perhaps TRBD2 as D (5 bases). The CDR3 loop spans 15 amino acids. Trimming pared 5 bases from V and 2 bases from J, leaving 16 bases between. Germline V gene data show CDR1 as SGHTA and CDR2 as FQGNSA. As DNA, the CDR3 is TGTGCCAGCAGCACTCAACTAGGTCGTACCTACGAGCAGTACTTC. Translated, it gives CASSTQLGRTYEQYF.

This clonotype was counted between two and nine times. CDR3 bases: TGTGCCAGCAGCCCGGCCATCGCCTCGGGGCGGAATGAGCAGTTCTTC. Amino acids: CASSPAIASGRNEQFF. The chain recombines TRBV7-8 with TRBJ2-1; D possibly uses TRBD1 or TRBD2 (5 bases each). The CDR3 runs to 16 residues. V lost 5 bases and J 7 bases, leaving 21 bases between the germline ends. Germline-derived CDR1 and CDR2 are SGHVS and FQNEAQ.

This clonotype appeared a few times. V and J are TRBV6-5 and TRBJ2-2; D remains unclear. The germline CDR1 and CDR2 sequences are MNHEY and SVGAGI. This CDR3 is 14 amino acids long. The V end lost 6 bases, the J end lost 3 bases, and 11 bases lay between the germline ends. CDR3 nucleotides: TGTGCCAGCAGGATGGGATTTTACACCGGGGAGCTGTTTTTT. As protein: CASRMGFYTGELFF.

This clonotype was counted ten times or more. V usage is TRBV5-6 and J usage is TRBJ2-7; D might be TRBD2 (6 bases). V was trimmed by 1 base and J by 3 bases, leaving 11 bases between them. The CDR3 is 14 amino acids. The germline V gene has CDR1 SGHDT and CDR2 YYEEEE. CDR3 coding DNA: TGTGCCAGCAGCTTGTCCGGGGACTTCTACGAGCAGTACTTC. Encoded protein: CASSLSGDFYEQYF.

This clonotype is a singleton in its sample. Possible read error: a much larger clone is one base away. The chain joins TRBV6-1 to TRBJ2-7; D gene ambiguous. V shed 5 bases and J shed 6 bases, with 20 bases lying between them. The CDR3 has 15 amino acids. Germline V gene data show CDR1 as MNHNS and CDR2 as SASEGT. In DNA form, the CDR3 reads TGTGCCAGCAGTCCCTCTTTTGAGACAAACTTCGAGCAGTACTTC. Encoded protein: CASSPSFETNFEQYF.

CDR3 DNA: TGTGCCAGCAGAGGCAGGTTCGGGACTGAAGCTTTCTTT. It encodes CASRGRFGTEAFF. The chain recombines TRBV9 with TRBJ1-1; D gene uncertain. CDR1 SGDLS and CDR2 YYNGEE come from the germline V gene. V gave up 5 bases and J gave up 5 bases, with 13 bases separating them. The CDR3 extends over 13 amino acids.

This clonotype was seen a handful of times. V gene TRBV28 combines with J gene TRBJ2-7; D unclear. Trimming removed 5 bases from V and 4 bases from J, with 18 bases in between. There are 15 residues in the CDR3. Per the germline V gene, CDR1 is MDHEN and CDR2 is SYDVKM. The CDR3 protein is CASSPLARLSYEQYF. In nucleotides, the CDR3 is TGTGCCAGCAGTCCACTTGCACGGTTATCTTACGAGCAGTACTTC.

This clonotype was observed at least ten times. One end of the junction fails to match germline, which may point to a read error. V and J are TRBV5-1 and TRBJ1-5, with TRBD1 matching 12 bases. CDR1 and CDR2 (germline): SGHRS, YFSETQ. This CDR3 comprises 15 residues. Here the CDR3 reads CASSLGQGANQPQHF. CDR3 DNA sequence: TGTGCCAGCAGTTTGGGACAGGGGGCAAATCAGCCCCAGCATTTT.

The V call is TRBV27, the J call TRBJ1-6; D unclear. Trimming left V 8 bases short and J 2 bases short, with 13 bases between. The germline V gene encodes CDR1 MNHEY and CDR2 SMNVEV (reference sequence). This CDR3 comprises 15 residues. The CDR3 reads CASWRRVPYNSPLHF. The CDR3 DNA reads as TGTGCCAGCTGGCGGAGGGTCCCCTATAATTCACCCCTCCACTTT.

The chain has TRBV12-3 or TRBV12-4 and TRBJ2-5, with 9 bases fitting TRBD1. This CDR3 is built from 12 residues. The ends lost 6 bases at V and 4 bases at J; junction bases unmatched: 0. As DNA, the CDR3 is TGTGCCAGCAGGGGACAGGGAGAGACCCAGTACTTC. Encoded protein: CASRGQGETQYF.

This clonotype appeared many times. This CDR3 reads CATEPLGRKKETQYF. For the CDR3, the DNA is TGTGCCACAGAGCCTCTGGGTAGAAAAAAAGAGACCCAGTACTTC. The chain is built from TRBV6-1 and TRBJ2-5; D is undetermined. Trimming removed 10 bases from V and 3 bases from J, with 21 bases in between. The length of the CDR3 is 15 residues. Germline assignment: CDR1 MNHNS and CDR2 SASEGT.

This clonotype has a handful of counts. This chain uses TRBV20-1 with TRBJ2-7; D remains ambiguous. V was pared by 3 bases and J by 2 bases, with 8 bases between. The CDR3 length is 12 residues. Per the germline V gene, CDR1 is DFQATT and CDR2 is SNEGSKA (reference sequence). The CDR3 DNA reads TGCAGTGCTAGTACGGGCACCTACGAGCAGTACTTC. This sequence encodes CSASTGTYEQYF.

The chain employs TRBV15 and TRBJ1-1; D possibly corresponds to TRBD1 (6 bases). This CDR3 has 16 residues. Germline V gene sequence: CDR1 LNHNV, CDR2 YYDKDF (reference sequence). V was shortened by 3 bases and J by 3 bases, with 17 bases between the two germline ends. The CDR3 loop reads CATSRVAGDSDTEAFF. The CDR3, as DNA: TGTGCCACCAGCAGGGTAGCAGGGGATTCTGACACTGAAGCTTTCTTT.